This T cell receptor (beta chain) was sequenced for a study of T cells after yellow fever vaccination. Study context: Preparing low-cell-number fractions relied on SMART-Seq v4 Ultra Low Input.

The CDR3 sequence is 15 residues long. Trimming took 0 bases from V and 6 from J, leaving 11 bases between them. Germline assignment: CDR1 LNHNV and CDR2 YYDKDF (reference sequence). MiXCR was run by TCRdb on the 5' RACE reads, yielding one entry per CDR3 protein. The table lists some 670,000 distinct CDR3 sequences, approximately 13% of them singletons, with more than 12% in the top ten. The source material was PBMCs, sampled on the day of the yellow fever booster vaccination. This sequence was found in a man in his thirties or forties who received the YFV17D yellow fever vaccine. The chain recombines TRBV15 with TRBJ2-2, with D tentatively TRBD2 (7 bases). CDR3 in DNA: TGTGCCACCAGCAGAGACGGGGGGCGGGCCGGGGAGCTGTTTTTT. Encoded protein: CATSRDGGRAGELFF.